Sequencing of this TCR beta chain was carried out in a study of control samples from healthy donors and cancer patients. Profiled with immunoSEQ multiplex PCR; TCRdb holds only in-frame clones, not every one. Of more than 10,000 clones in the sample, around 94% were seen once. The V gene end was trimmed by 5 bases and the J gene end by 8 bases; junction bases not matched to a gene: 17. This CDR3 contains 18 residues. CDR1 and CDR2 from the germline V gene are MDHEN and SYDVKM. This clone was seen just once. The chain recombines TRBV28 with TRBJ2-3; the match to TRBD2 covers 12 bases. The specimen was PBMCs. The clonotype originates from a man aged 80 or over with lung cancer. In DNA form, the CDR3 reads TGTGCCAGCAGTCCCGGAAAGCCGACTAGCGGGGGCCCCGTTACGCAGTATTTT. It translates to CASSPGKPTSGGPVTQYF.